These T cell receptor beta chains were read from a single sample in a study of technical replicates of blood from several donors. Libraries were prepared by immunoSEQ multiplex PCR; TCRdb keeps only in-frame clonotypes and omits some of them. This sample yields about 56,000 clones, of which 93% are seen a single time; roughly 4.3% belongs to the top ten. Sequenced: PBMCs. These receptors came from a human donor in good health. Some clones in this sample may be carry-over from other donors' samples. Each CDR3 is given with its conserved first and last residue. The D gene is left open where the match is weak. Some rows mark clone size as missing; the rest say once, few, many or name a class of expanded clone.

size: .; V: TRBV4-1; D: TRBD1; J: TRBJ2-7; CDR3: CASSQGDRGFYEQYF; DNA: TGCGCCAGCAGCCAAGGGGACAGGGGGTTCTACGAGCAGTACTTC
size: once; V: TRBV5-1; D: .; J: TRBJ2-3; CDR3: CASSLSSRSTDTQYF; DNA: TGCGCCAGCAGCTTGTCTAGCCGAAGCACAGATACGCAGTATTTT
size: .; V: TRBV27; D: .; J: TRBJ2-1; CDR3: CASSFTGGEQFF; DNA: TGTGCCAGCAGTTTCACCGGGGGTGAGCAGTTCTTC
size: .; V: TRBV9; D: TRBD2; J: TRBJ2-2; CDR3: CASSVVAGGANTGELFF; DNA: TGTGCCAGCAGCGTAGTGGCGGGGGGGGCTAACACCGGGGAGCTGTTTTTT
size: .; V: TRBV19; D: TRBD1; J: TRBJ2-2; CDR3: CASSRTRQGNTGELFF; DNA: TGTGCCAGTAGTAGAACCCGACAGGGAAATACCGGGGAGCTGTTTTTT
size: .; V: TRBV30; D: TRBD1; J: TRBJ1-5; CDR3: CAWDRRQGNQPQHF; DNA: TGTGCCTGGGACCGTAGACAGGGAAATCAGCCCCAGCATTTT
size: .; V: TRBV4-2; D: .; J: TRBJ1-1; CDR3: CASSQELGGTEAFF; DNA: TGTGCCAGCAGCCAAGAATTGGGGGGCACTGAAGCTTTCTTT
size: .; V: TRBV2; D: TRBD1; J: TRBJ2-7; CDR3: CASRRDSVYEQYF; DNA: TGTGCCAGCCGCCGGGACAGCGTATACGAGCAGTACTTC
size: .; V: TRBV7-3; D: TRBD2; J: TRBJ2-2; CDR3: CASSVMGPSGSGELFF; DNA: TGTGCCAGCAGCGTGATGGGGCCTAGCGGGTCCGGGGAGCTGTTTTTT
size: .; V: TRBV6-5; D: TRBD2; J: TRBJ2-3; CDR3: CASSQRDTFTDTQYF; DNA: TGTGCCAGCAGCCAGCGGGATACCTTCACAGATACGCAGTATTTT
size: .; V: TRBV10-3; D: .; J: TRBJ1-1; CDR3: CAISAAGLGGTEAFF; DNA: TGTGCCATCAGTGCGGCCGGGTTAGGGGGCACTGAAGCTTTCTTT
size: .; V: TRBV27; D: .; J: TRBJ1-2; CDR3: CASRMGGRDYGYTF; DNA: TGTGCCAGCAGAATGGGGGGGCGGGACTATGGCTACACCTTC
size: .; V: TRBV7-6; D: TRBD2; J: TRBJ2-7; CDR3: CASSPSRGGASSYEQYF; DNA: TGTGCCAGCAGCCCCAGCCGCGGGGGGGCCAGCTCCTACGAGCAGTACTTC
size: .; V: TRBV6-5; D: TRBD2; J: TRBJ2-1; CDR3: CASSYSSSGTFNEQFF; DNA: TGTGCCAGCAGTTACTCGAGTAGCGGGACTTTTAATGAGCAGTTCTTC
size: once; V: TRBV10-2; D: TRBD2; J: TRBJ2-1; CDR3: CASSPSGPTYNEQFF; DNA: TGCGCCAGCAGCCCTAGCGGACCTACCTACAATGAGCAGTTCTTC
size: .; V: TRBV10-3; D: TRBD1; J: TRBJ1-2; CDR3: CAISEAGGTHGYTF; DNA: TGTGCCATCAGTGAAGCAGGGGGGACCCATGGCTACACCTTC
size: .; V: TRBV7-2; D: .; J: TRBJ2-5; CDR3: CASSLRLSSGETQYF; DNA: TGTGCCAGCAGCTTAAGGCTTAGCTCGGGTGAGACCCAGTACTTC
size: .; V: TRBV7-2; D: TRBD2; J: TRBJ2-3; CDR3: CASSSLAGAPDTQYF; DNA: TGTGCCAGCAGCTCACTAGCGGGGGCTCCAGATACGCAGTATTTT
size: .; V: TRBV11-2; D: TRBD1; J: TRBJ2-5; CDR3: CASSLTGGPETQYF; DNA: TGTGCCAGCAGTCTCACAGGGGGCCCAGAGACCCAGTACTTC
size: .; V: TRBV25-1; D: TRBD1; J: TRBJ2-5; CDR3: CASSPGTGGWETQYF; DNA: TGTGCCAGCAGTCCCGGGACAGGGGGCTGGGAGACCCAGTACTTC
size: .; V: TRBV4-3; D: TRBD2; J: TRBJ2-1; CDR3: CASSQGGGNEQFF; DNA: TGCGCCAGCAGCCAAGGGGGGGGAAATGAGCAGTTCTTC
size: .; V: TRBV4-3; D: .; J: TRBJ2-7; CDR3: CASSQERSGPSYEQYF; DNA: TGCGCCAGCAGCCAAGAGCGCAGCGGGCCCTCCTACGAGCAGTACTTC
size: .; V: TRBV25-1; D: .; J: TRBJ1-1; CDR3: CASSTGLTTEAFF; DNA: TGTGCCAGCAGCACAGGGTTGACGACTGAAGCTTTCTTT
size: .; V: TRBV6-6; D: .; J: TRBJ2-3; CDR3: CASSPMGQGTDTQYF; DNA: TGTGCCAGCAGTCCCATGGGGCAGGGCACAGATACGCAGTATTTT
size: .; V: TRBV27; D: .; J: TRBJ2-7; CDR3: CASSPRRDSYEQYF; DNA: TGTGCCAGCAGTCCGCGACGGGATTCCTACGAGCAGTACTTC
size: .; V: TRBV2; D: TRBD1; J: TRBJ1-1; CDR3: CASLQGQVNTEAFF; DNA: TGTGCCAGCTTACAGGGGCAGGTGAACACTGAAGCTTTCTTT
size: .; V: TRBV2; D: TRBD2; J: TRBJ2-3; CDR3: CASSEGLAVHTDTQYF; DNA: TGTGCCAGCAGTGAAGGACTAGCGGTCCACACAGATACGCAGTATTTT
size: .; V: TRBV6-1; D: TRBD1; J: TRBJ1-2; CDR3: CATVVQGTNYGYTF; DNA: TGTGCCACCGTAGTACAGGGGACGAACTATGGCTACACCTTC
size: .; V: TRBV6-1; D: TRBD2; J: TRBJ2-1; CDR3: CATLRGGNNEQFF; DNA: TGTGCCACCCTTCGGGGGGGGAACAATGAGCAGTTCTTC
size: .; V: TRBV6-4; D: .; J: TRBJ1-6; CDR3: CASSDWTLGNSPLHF; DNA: TGTGCCAGCAGTGATTGGACACTGGGTAATTCACCCCTCCACTTT
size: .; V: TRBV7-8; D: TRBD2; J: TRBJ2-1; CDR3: CASSLPRRLAGGNEQFF; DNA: TGTGCCAGCAGCTTACCCCGGCGACTAGCGGGTGGGAATGAGCAGTTCTTC
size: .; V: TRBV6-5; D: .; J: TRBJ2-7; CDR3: CASSYSSTSIREQYF; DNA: TGTGCCAGCAGTTACTCTTCGACTAGTATTCGCGAGCAGTACTTC
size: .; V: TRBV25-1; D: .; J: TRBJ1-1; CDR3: CASSEYGRTEAFF; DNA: TGTGCCAGCAGTGAATATGGCAGGACTGAAGCTTTCTTT
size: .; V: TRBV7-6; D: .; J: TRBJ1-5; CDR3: CASSFSTGGPQHF; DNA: TGTGCCAGCAGCTTTTCTACCGGAGGGCCCCAGCATTTT
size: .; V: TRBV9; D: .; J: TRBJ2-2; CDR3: CASSVGSSSTGELFF; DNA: TGTGCCAGCAGCGTAGGCTCTAGCTCGACCGGGGAGCTGTTTTTT
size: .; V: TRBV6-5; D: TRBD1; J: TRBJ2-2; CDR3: CASRNLDRVKGELFF; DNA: TGTGCCAGCAGAAACCTTGACAGGGTTAAGGGGGAGCTGTTTTTT
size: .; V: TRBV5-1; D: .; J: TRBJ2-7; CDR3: CASSFDSPLWEQYF; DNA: TGCGCCAGCAGCTTTGACTCCCCCCTGTGGGAGCAGTACTTC
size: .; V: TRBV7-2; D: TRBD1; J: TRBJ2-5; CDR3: CASSWWDRSKPRTQYF; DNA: TGTGCCAGCAGCTGGTGGGACAGGAGCAAACCCAGGACCCAGTACTTC
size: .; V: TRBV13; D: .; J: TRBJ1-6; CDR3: CASSLDQNSPLHF; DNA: TGTGCCAGCAGCTTAGATCAGAATTCACCCCTCCACTTT
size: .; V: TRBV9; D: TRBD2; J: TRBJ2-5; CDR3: CASSHKLAGRTQYF; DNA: TGTGCCAGCAGCCACAAACTAGCGGGGCGAACCCAGTACTTC
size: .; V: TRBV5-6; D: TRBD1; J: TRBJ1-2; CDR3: CASSPLLGQDPSGYTF; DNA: TGTGCCAGCAGCCCCTTGCTGGGACAGGACCCATCTGGCTACACCTTC
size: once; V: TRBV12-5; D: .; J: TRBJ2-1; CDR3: CASGSHYPRNEQFF; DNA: TGTGCTAGTGGTTCCCACTACCCTAGAAATGAGCAGTTCTTC
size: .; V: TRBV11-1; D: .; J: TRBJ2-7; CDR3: CASSTTKSSYEQYF; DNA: TGTGCCAGCAGCACCACCAAGAGCTCCTACGAGCAGTACTTC
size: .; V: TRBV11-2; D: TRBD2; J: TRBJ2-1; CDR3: CASSPPSPGLAGDEQFF; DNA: TGTGCCAGCAGCCCCCCCTCCCCGGGACTAGCGGGGGATGAGCAGTTCTTC
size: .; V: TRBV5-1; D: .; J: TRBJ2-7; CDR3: CASSLLGPEPREQYF; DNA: TGCGCCAGCAGCTTGTTGGGGCCCGAACCACGCGAGCAGTACTTC
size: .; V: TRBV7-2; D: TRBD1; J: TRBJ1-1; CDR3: CASSRGRGQGIEAFF; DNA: TGTGCCAGCAGCCGGGGCAGGGGGCAGGGAATTGAAGCTTTCTTT
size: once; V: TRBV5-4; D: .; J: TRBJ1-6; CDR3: CASSPERTENSPLHF; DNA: TGTGCCAGCAGCCCGGAACGGACAGAGAATTCACCCCTCCACTTT
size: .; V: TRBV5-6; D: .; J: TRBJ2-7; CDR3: CASSLSSGAPYEQYF; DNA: TGTGCCAGCAGCTTGTCTTCAGGGGCACCCTACGAGCAGTACTTC
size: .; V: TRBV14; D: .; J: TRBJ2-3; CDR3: CASSTLLSTDTQYF; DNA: TGTGCCAGCAGCACTTTACTAAGCACAGATACGCAGTATTTT